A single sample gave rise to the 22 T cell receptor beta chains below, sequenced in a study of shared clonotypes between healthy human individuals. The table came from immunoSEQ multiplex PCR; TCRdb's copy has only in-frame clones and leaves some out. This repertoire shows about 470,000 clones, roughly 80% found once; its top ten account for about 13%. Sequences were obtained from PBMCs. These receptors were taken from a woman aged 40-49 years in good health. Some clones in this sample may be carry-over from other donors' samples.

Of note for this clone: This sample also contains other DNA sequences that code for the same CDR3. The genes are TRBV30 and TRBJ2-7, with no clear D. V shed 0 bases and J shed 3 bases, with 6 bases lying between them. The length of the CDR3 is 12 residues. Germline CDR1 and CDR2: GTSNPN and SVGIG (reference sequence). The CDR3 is CAWSVTGYEQYF. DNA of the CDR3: TGTGCCTGGAGTGTAACGGGCTACGAGCAGTACTTC.

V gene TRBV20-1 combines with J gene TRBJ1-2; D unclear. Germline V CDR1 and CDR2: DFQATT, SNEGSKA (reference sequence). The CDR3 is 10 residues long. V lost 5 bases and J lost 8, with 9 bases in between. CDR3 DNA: TGCAGTGCTCTCCGATTGGGCTACACCTTC. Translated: CSALRLGYTF.

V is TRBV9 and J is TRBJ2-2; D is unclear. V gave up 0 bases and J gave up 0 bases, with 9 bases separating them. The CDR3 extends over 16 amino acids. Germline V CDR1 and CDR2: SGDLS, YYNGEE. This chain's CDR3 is CASSVGGGANTGELFF. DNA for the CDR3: TGTGCCAGCAGCGTAGGAGGCGGAGCGAACACCGGGGAGCTGTTTTTT.

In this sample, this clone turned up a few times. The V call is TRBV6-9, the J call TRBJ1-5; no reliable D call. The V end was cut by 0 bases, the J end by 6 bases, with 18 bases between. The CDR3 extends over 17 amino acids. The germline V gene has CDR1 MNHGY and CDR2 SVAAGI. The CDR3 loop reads CASSYSWGVGDCQPQHF. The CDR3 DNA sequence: TGTGCCAGCAGTTATTCTTGGGGAGTTGGGGATTGTCAGCCCCAGCATTTT.

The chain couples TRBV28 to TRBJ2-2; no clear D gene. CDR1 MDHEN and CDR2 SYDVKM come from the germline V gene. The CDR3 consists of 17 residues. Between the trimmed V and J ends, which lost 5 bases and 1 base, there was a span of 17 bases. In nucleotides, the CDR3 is TGTGCCAGCAGTCTACCCTTTGGTAGGGTGAACACCGGGGAGCTGTTTTTT. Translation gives CASSLPFGRVNTGELFF.

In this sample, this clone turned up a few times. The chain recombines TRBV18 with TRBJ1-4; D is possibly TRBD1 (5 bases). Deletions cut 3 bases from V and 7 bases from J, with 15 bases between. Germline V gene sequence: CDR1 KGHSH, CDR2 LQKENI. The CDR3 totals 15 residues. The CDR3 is CASSPQGQGFEKLFF. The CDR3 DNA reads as TGTGCCAGCTCACCCCAAGGTCAGGGATTTGAAAAACTGTTTTTT.

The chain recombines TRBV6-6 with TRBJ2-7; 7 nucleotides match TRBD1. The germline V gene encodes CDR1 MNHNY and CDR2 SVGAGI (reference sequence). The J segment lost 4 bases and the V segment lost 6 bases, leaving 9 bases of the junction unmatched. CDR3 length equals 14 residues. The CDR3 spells CASRTDGTEYEQYF. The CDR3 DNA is TGTGCCAGCAGAACGGATGGGACAGAATACGAGCAGTACTTC.

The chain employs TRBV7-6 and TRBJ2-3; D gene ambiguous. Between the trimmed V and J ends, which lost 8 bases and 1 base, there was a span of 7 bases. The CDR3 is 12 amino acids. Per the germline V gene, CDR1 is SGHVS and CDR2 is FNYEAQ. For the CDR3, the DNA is TGTGCCAGCCAGGTCGGCACAGATACGCAGTATTTT. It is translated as CASQVGTDTQYF.

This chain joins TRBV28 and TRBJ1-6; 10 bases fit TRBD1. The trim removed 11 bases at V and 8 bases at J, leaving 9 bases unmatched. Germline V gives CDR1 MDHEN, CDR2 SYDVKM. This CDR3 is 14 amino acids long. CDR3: CAGAGTGEDSPLHF. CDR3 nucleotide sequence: TGTGCCGGGGCCGGGACAGGGGAAGATTCACCCCTCCACTTT. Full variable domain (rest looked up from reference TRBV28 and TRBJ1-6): DVKVTQSSRYLVKRTGEKVFLECVQDMDHENMFWYRQDPGLGLRLIYFSYDVKMKEKGDIPEGYSVSREKKERFSLILESASTNQTSMYLCAGAGTGEDSPLHFGNGTRLTVT.

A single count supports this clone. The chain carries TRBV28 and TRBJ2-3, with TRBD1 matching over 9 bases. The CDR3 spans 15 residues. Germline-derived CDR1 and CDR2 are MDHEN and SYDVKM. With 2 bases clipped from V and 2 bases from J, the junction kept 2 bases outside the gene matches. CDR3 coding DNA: TGTGCCAGCAGTTTAAACAGGGGGCACACAGATACGCAGTATTTT. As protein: CASSLNRGHTDTQYF.

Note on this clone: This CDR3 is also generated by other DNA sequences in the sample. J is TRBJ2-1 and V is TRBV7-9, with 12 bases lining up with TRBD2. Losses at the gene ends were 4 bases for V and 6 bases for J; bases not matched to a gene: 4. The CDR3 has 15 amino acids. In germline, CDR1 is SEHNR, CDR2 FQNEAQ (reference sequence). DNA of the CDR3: TGTGCCAGCAGCTCCCTAGCGGGAGGGCTCAATGAGCAGTTCTTC. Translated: CASSSLAGGLNEQFF.

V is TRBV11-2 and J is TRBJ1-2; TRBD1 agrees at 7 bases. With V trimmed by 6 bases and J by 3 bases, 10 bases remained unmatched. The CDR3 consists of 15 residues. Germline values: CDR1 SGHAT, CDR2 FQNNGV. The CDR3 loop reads CASSLGEGADYGYTF. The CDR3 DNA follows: TGTGCCAGCAGTCTCGGCGAGGGGGCCGACTATGGCTACACCTTC.

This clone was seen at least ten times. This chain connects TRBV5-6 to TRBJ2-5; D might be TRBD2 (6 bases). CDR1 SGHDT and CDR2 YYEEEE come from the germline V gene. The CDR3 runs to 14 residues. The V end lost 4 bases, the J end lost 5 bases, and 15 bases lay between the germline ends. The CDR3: CASSLGTRGETQYF. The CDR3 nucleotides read TGTGCCAGCAGCCTTGGGACCCGGGGGGAGACCCAGTACTTC.

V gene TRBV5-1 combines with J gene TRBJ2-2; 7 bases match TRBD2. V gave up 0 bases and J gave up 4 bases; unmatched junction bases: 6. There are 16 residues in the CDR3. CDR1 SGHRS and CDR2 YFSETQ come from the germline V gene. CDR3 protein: CASSLVAGVGTGELFF. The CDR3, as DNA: TGCGCCAGCAGCTTGGTGGCGGGAGTCGGCACCGGGGAGCTGTTTTTT.

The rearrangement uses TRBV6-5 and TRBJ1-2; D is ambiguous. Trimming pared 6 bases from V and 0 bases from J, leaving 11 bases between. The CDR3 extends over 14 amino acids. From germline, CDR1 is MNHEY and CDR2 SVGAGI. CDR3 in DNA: TGTGCCAGCAGCCCCCGGGCCCCTAACTATGGCTACACCTTC. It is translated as CASSPRAPNYGYTF.

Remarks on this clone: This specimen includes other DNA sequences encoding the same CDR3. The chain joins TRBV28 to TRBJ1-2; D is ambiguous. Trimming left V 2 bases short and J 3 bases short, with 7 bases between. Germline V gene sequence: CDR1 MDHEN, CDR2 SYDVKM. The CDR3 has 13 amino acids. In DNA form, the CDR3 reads TGTGCCAGCAGTTTACTGGGTGACTATGGCTACACCTTC. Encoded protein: CASSLLGDYGYTF.

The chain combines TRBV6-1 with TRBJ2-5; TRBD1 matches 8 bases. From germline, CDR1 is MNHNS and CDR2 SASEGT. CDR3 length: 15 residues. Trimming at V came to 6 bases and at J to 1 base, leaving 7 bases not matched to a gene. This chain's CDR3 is CASRDLQGVQETQYF. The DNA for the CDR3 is TGTGCCAGCAGGGACCTACAGGGGGTCCAAGAGACCCAGTACTTC.

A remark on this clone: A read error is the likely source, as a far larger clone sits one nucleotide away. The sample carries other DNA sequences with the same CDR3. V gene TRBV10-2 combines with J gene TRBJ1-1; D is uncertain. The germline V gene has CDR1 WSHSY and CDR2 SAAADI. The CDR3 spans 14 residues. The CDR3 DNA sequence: TGCGCTAGCAGTGTCAACTACGTGAACACTGAAGCTTTCTTT. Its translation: CASSVNYVNTEAFF.

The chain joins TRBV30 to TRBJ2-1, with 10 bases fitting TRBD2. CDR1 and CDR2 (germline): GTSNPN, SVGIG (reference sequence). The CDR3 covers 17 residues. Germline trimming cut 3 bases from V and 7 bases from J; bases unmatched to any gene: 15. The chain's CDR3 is CAWRGLAGVIGENEQFF. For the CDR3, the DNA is TGTGCCTGGAGAGGTCTAGCGGGAGTGATTGGTGAAAATGAGCAGTTCTTC.

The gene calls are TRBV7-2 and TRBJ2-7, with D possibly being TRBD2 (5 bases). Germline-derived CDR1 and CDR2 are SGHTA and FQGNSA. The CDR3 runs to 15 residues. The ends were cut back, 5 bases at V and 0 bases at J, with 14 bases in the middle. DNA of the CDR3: TGTGCCAGCAGCATAGGACTGCCCCTCTCCTACGAGCAGTACTTC. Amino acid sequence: CASSIGLPLSYEQYF.

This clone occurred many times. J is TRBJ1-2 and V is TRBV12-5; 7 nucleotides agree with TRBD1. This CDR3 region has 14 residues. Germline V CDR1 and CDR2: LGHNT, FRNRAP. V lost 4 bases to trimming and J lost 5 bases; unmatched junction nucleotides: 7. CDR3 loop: CASGSSDRDYGYTF. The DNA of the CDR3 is TGTGCTAGTGGTTCCTCCGACAGGGATTATGGCTACACCTTC.

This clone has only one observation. CDR3 residues: CASSPVPGGPYEQYF. CDR3 nucleotide sequence: TGTGCCAGCAGCCCAGTTCCGGGAGGACCCTACGAGCAGTACTTC. The chain uses TRBV7-8 and TRBJ2-7, with 7 bases identical to TRBD2. CDR1 is SGHVS and CDR2 is FQNEAQ in the germline V gene. The CDR3 covers 15 residues. The V gene end was trimmed by 5 bases and the J gene end by 2 bases; junction bases not matched to a gene: 9.